The rows below give T cell receptor beta chains drawn from one sample of a study of T-cell memory formation after mild COVID-19. TCRdb itself ran the 5' RACE reads through MiXCR, one entry per CDR3 protein. The table lists about 110,000 distinct CDR3 sequences, 14% of them singletons. Sequenced: PBMCs or a T cell subset sorted from them (not recorded which). The receptors originated from a man between 18 and 35 years old who had mild COVID-19 (a few samples of this study predate the infection). Cell type and time point are not known. Each CDR3 is given with its conserved first and last residue. The D gene is left open where the match is weak. Clone sizes are given selectively: once, few, many, or a class where the clone is expanded.

TRBV4-1	.	TRBJ2-1	.	TGCGCCAGCAGCCAAGTACTCGGGTACAATGAGCAGTTCTTC	CASSQVLGYNEQFF
TRBV27	.	TRBJ2-3	TRBD2	TGTGCCAGCAGTCGGACTAGCGGGTTGGGAGATACGCAGTATTTT	CASSRTSGLGDTQYF
TRBV4-1	.	TRBJ2-7	.	TGCGCCAGCAGCCATCGGAGTACCGGCACCTACGAGCAGTACTTC	CASSHRSTGTYEQYF
TRBV6-5	many	TRBJ2-5	TRBD1	TGTGCCAGCAGTTACGACAGGGGGGAGACCCAGTACTTC	CASSYDRGETQYF
TRBV6-5	few	TRBJ2-2	.	TGTGCCAGCAGTTACTCGAGACAGGGAGGCGGGGAGCTGTTTTTT	CASSYSRQGGGELFF
TRBV20-1	few	TRBJ2-3	TRBD1	TGCAGTGCCCCAGGGGGTACGGAAACTAGCACAGATACGCAGTATTTT	CSAPGGTETSTDTQYF
TRBV10-3	few	TRBJ2-2	TRBD1	TGTGCCTTACAGGGGGCTAACACCTGGGAGCTGTTTTTT	CALQGANTWELFF
TRBV12-3/TRBV12-4	.	TRBJ2-1	.	TGTGCCAGCAGGGGACTCGACTTAAGAGACAATGAGCAGTTCTTC	CASRGLDLRDNEQFF
TRBV7-6	few	TRBJ2-1	TRBD2	TGTGCCAGCAGCTCCCCCCGAAAGACTAGCGGGGGGGCTGGCGAGCAGTTCTTC	CASSSPRKTSGGAGEQFF
TRBV5-5	many	TRBJ2-7	.	TGTGCCAGCAGCTTGACAGGGTCTCACGAGCAGTACTTC	CASSLTGSHEQYF
TRBV29-1	many	TRBJ1-2	.	TGCAGCGTTGTCCGGGAAGGGTATGGGTATGGCTACACCTTC	CSVVREGYGYGYTF
TRBV6-1	many	TRBJ2-1	.	TGTGCCAGCAGTGAAATGGCGGGGAACGAGCAGTTCTTC	CASSEMAGNEQFF
TRBV29-1	many	TRBJ2-1	TRBD1	TGCAGCGTGGCCGGGGGACAGGGGAGTAGTGAGCAGTTCTTC	CSVAGGQGSSEQFF
TRBV11-2	few	TRBJ2-1	.	TGTGCCAGCAGCCCCCGCCCCAGGGGCGAGGACAATGAGCAGTTCTTC	CASSPRPRGEDNEQFF
TRBV12-3/TRBV12-4	few	TRBJ2-7	.	TGTGCCAGCAGTTTTAGGGGGAATGACGAGCAGTACTTC	CASSFRGNDEQYF
TRBV6-6	.	TRBJ2-1	.	TGTGCCGCAGGCAGGTTTTACAATGAGCAGTTCTTC	CAAGRFYNEQFF
TRBV6-6	.	TRBJ2-1	.	TGTGCCAGCAGTTACGGGGGAAATGAGCAGTTCTTC	CASSYGGNEQFF
TRBV6-2/TRBV6-3	few	TRBJ1-1	TRBD1	TGTGCCAGCAGGAAGGACAGGGCAAACACTGAAGCTTTCTTT	CASRKDRANTEAFF
TRBV9	many	TRBJ2-1	.	TGTGCCAGCAGCGTAGAGATAGGGGCCTCCTACAATGAGCAGTTCTTC	CASSVEIGASYNEQFF
TRBV28	few	TRBJ2-1	TRBD2	TGTGCCAGCAGCATCAGCGGGGAATCCTACAATGAGCAGTTCTTC	CASSISGESYNEQFF
TRBV12-3/TRBV12-4	many	TRBJ2-3	.	TGTGCCAGCAGGAACACAGGGCGTAGCACAGATACGCAGTATTTT	CASRNTGRSTDTQYF
TRBV7-9	few	TRBJ1-2	.	TGTGCCAGCAGCTTAGTCCCAACAGACTCCTATGGCTACACCTTC	CASSLVPTDSYGYTF
TRBV4-3	.	TRBJ2-2	TRBD1	TGCGCCAGCAGCCAATGGACAGGCGACACCGGGGAGCTGTTTTTT	CASSQWTGDTGELFF
TRBV5-5	.	TRBJ2-3	TRBD2	TGTGCCAGCAGCTTCGTTCTAGCGGGGCCCACAGATACGCAGTATTTT	CASSFVLAGPTDTQYF
TRBV4-3	.	TRBJ1-6	.	TGCGCCAGCAGCCAAACATATAATTCACCCCTCCACTTT	CASSQTYNSPLHF
TRBV5-1	many	TRBJ2-3	.	TGCGCCAGCAGCGCCCGGGGATCGGATACAGATACGCAGTATTTT	CASSARGSDTDTQYF
TRBV15	.	TRBJ1-4	.	TGTGCCACCAGCAGAGAGAGGTGGTCAGGGGAAAAACTGTTTTTT	CATSRERWSGEKLFF
TRBV7-2	many	TRBJ2-5	.	TGTGCCAGCAGCTCCCCATTGGCAGGGGAGACCCAGTACTTC	CASSSPLAGETQYF
TRBV4-1	few	TRBJ1-1	.	TGCGCCAGCAGCCGGTACAGGGATAGAGCGGCTGGGACTGAAGCTTTCTTT	CASSRYRDRAAGTEAFF
TRBV15	.	TRBJ2-6	.	TGTGCCACCAGCAGAGACCCGACAGTGCGCTCTGGGGCCAACGTCCTGACTTTC	CATSRDPTVRSGANVLTF
TRBV3-1	many	TRBJ2-2	TRBD1	TGTGCCAGCAGCCACAGGGGGCGGAACACCGGGGAGCTGTTTTTT	CASSHRGRNTGELFF
TRBV19	few	TRBJ1-2	.	TGTGCCAGTAGTATAGATGGGATACAAGGCTACACCTTC	CASSIDGIQGYTF
TRBV12-3/TRBV12-4	.	TRBJ2-2	TRBD2	TGTGCCAGCACCCGGGAGGGGGTCGGCACCGGGGAGCTGTTTTTT	CASTREGVGTGELFF
TRBV10-2	few	TRBJ2-3	TRBD1	TGCGCCAGCAGTCCGGGACAGGGATGGCTTACGCAGTATTTT	CASSPGQGWLTQYF
TRBV20-1	.	TRBJ1-6	.	TGCAGTGCTAGAGATATTGCAGGGACAAATTCACCCCTCCACTTT	CSARDIAGTNSPLHF
TRBV12-3/TRBV12-4	.	TRBJ2-7	TRBD2	TGTGCCAGCAGCTCTAGATTAGCGGGGTATTGCGAGCAGTACTTC	CASSSRLAGYCEQYF
TRBV4-1	.	TRBJ1-1	.	TGCGCCAGCAGCCAAGACCCAGGGATCACTGAAGCTTTCTTT	CASSQDPGITEAFF
TRBV3-1	few	TRBJ2-7	.	TGTGCCAGCAGCCAAGGAGAGAGGCAGTACTTC	CASSQGERQYF
TRBV12-3/TRBV12-4	many	TRBJ1-2	.	TGTGCCAGCAGCCCCACAGGGAACTATGGCTACACCTTC	CASSPTGNYGYTF
TRBV12-3/TRBV12-4	few	TRBJ1-1	.	TGTGCCAGCAGTTACCCGGGGGCGGGCACTGAAGCTTTCTTT	CASSYPGAGTEAFF
TRBV15	few	TRBJ2-1	TRBD2	TGTGCCACCAGCAGTACCACTAGCGGGGTGGCCAATGAGCAGTTCTTC	CATSSTTSGVANEQFF
TRBV29-1	few	TRBJ1-4	.	TGCAGCGTTTTGTCAGATGAAAAACTGTTTTTT	CSVLSDEKLFF
TRBV6-2/TRBV6-3	few	TRBJ1-5	.	TGTGCCAGCAGCCGTACAGAGAATCCCTTCCTGTTGCCCCAGCATTTT	CASSRTENPFLLPQHF
TRBV11-2	.	TRBJ2-2	.	TGTGCCAGCAGCCCATCGTGGAAGCTGGGGGAGCTGTTTTTT	CASSPSWKLGELFF
TRBV21-1	once	TRBJ1-5	.	TGTGCCAGCAGCAAAGAGAGAGAGCGGCCCCAGCATTTT	CASSKERERPQHF
TRBV12-3/TRBV12-4	few	TRBJ2-1	.	TGTGCCAGCAGTCAATCAGGGGATCTTTACAATGAGCAGTTCTTC	CASSQSGDLYNEQFF
TRBV12-3/TRBV12-4	.	TRBJ1-2	TRBD1	TGTGCCAGCACGGGGACAGACTATGGCTACACCTTC	CASTGTDYGYTF
TRBV4-3	many	TRBJ2-3	TRBD2	TGCGCCAGCAGCCAAGGGATTTGGCGGGGGGGCACAGATACGCAGTATTTT	CASSQGIWRGGTDTQYF
TRBV12-3/TRBV12-4	once	TRBJ2-1	TRBD1	TGTGCCAGCAGTCCCCGGGACAGGGGCGGCAATGAGCAGTTCTTC	CASSPRDRGGNEQFF
TRBV30	.	TRBJ1-1	.	TGTGCCTGGGAACAGGGTTTTAATACTGAAGCTTTCTTT	CAWEQGFNTEAFF
TRBV7-9	.	TRBJ1-2	.	TGTGCCAGCAGCTCTTCCTCACGATCCTATGGCTACACCTTC	CASSSSSRSYGYTF
TRBV11-2	.	TRBJ1-1	TRBD1	TGTGCCAGCAGCCCGAGTTCGTACAGGGGGCGTGAGACTGAAGCTTTCTTT	CASSPSSYRGRETEAFF